This TCR beta chain was captured by sequencing in a study of T-cell reconstitution after alpha-beta-depleted transplantation in children. V trimming: 6 bases; J trimming: 2 bases; junction bases outside the gene matches: 4. Germline V gene lookup returns CDR1 DFQATT and CDR2 SNEGSKA (reference sequence). The CDR3 runs to 12 residues. This clonotype was detected a few times. Molecular barcoding with unique molecular identifiers was used for the TCRbeta library. MiXCR, applied by TCRdb to the PCR reads, yields one record per CDR3 protein. The table has about 980,000 distinct CDR3 sequences, about 29% seen once; the top ten hold 25% to 35%.

V and J are TRBV20-1 and TRBJ2-7; 7 nucleotides align to TRBD1. The receptor's source is a boy less than two years old who had a stem cell transplant for SCID, so the T cells may come from the graft donor. The starting material was PBMCs, mostly from graft donor cells, obtained 360 days after TCRalphabeta/CD19-depleted stem cell transplant. CDR3 amino acids: CSAWDSPYEQYF. The DNA for the CDR3 is TGCAGTGCCTGGGACAGCCCCTACGAGCAGTACTTC.